Sequencing of this TCR beta chain was carried out in a study of blood T cells in healthy people across ages. The CDR3 covers 14 residues. Germline CDR1 is LNHDA and CDR2 is SQIVND (reference sequence). Between the trimmed V and J ends, which lost 1 base and 3 bases, there was a span of 10 bases. Through a sample-barcoded 5' primer and a J-beta primer mix, a second PCR was run for about 7 to 12 cycles. TCRdb called the 5' RACE reads again in MiXCR, with one record for every CDR3 protein. The sample yields over a million distinct CDR3 sequences, 25% seen once. These data were likewise used in another study, on T cells of mothers and their children. That report notes: In both related and unrelated pairs, TCR recombination output is shaped similarly by thymic selection.

The TCR comes from a girl aged 2 to 10 in good health. The chain combines TRBV19 with TRBJ2-7; D unclear. Sequences were obtained from blood. CDR3: CASSIGTPYYEQYF. CDR3 bases: TGTGCCAGTAGTATAGGCACCCCTTACTACGAGCAGTACTTC.